Each of the 19 T cell receptor beta chains below was sequenced from the same sample in a study of shared clonotypes between healthy human individuals. Here immunoSEQ multiplex PCR was the method, and the copy in TCRdb shows in-frame clones only, minus some. Of hundreds of thousands of clones in the sample, around 67% were seen once. The sample taken for sequencing was memory CD4+ T cells sorted from blood. Stated subset: CD45RA-negative fraction. The receptors come from a woman in her twenties or thirties in good health.

This clone was detected ten times or more. The chain has TRBV30 and TRBJ2-1; 10 nucleotides align to TRBD2. CDR1 is GTSNPN and CDR2 is SVGIG in the germline V gene (reference sequence). J gave up 6 bases and V 2 bases, and 10 bases lay outside the gene matches. This CDR3 spans 16 amino acids. CDR3 DNA sequence: TGTGCCTGGAGTAACGCCCTAGCGGGAGTAGGCAATGAGCAGTTCTTC. Translating gives CAWSNALAGVGNEQFF.

This rearrangement joins TRBV11-1 to TRBJ1-3, with TRBD1 matching over 8 bases. V was clipped by 5 bases and J by 5 bases; unmatched bases: 5. Germline-derived CDR1 and CDR2 are SGHAT and FQDESV (reference sequence). This CDR3 region has 14 residues. CDR3 sequence: CASSIGQGRNTIYF. DNA for the CDR3: TGTGCCAGCAGCATCGGACAGGGAAGAAACACCATATATTTT.

The genes are TRBV5-6 and TRBJ1-1; D not resolved. The CDR3 totals 10 residues. Trimming removed 7 bases at V and 5 bases at J, with 6 bases between. The germline gives CDR1 SGHDT, CDR2 YYEEEE. This CDR3 is CASGSTEAFF. For the CDR3, the DNA is TGTGCCAGCGGGAGTACTGAAGCTTTCTTT.

The gene calls are TRBV2 and TRBJ2-5; D perhaps matches TRBD1 (5 bases). The CDR3 loop spans 17 amino acids. The germline gives CDR1 SNHLY, CDR2 FYNNEI. V lost 0 bases, J lost 5 bases, and 19 bases lay in between. CDR3 in amino acids: CASSEALAGRLRETQYF. CDR3 sequence (DNA): TGTGCCAGCAGTGAAGCGCTTGCAGGGCGGCTAAGGGAGACCCAGTACTTC.

This clone was seen once. The CDR3 loop is CASSYSFTGWGTEAFF. The CDR3 coding sequence is TGTGCCAGCAGTTACTCTTTTACGGGTTGGGGCACTGAAGCTTTCTTT. The V call is TRBV6-5, the J call TRBJ1-1; D ambiguous. Trimming took 0 bases from V and 4 from J, leaving 15 bases between them. This CDR3 comprises 16 residues. Germline CDR1 reads MNHEY; CDR2 reads SVGAGI.

Details on this clone: The same CDR3 arises from other DNA sequences in this sample as well. The chain joins TRBV28 to TRBJ2-7; D is uncertain. Germline V CDR1 and CDR2: MDHEN, SYDVKM. This CDR3 has 12 residues. The germline V and J ends were trimmed by 3 bases and 4 bases, with 7 bases remaining between them. The CDR3 DNA reads as TGTGCCAGCAGTTTGAACGGTTACGAGCAGTACTTC. Amino acid sequence: CASSLNGYEQYF.

V is TRBV11-2 and J is TRBJ1-1, with D perhaps matching TRBD1 (6 bases). The CDR3 extends over 16 amino acids. Trimming left V 1 base short and J 2 bases short, with 14 bases between. Germline V CDR1 and CDR2: SGHAT, FQNNGV. The CDR3 spells CASSLGWRGDNTEAFF. CDR3 bases: TGTGCCAGCAGCTTAGGTTGGAGGGGGGACAACACTGAAGCTTTCTTT.

This sequence joins TRBV5-1 and TRBJ2-3; 7 bases align to TRBD2. Per the germline V gene, CDR1 is SGHRS and CDR2 is YFSETQ. Unmatched junction bases numbered 11, after V lost 4 bases and J lost 6 bases. The CDR3 sequence is 15 residues long. The CDR3 spells CASSAGTARGDTQYF. CDR3 in DNA: TGCGCCAGCAGCGCAGGGACTGCGCGGGGGGATACGCAGTATTTT.

This chain connects TRBV5-5 to TRBJ1-5; 7 positions match TRBD1. J gave up 4 bases and V 1 base, and 5 bases lay outside the gene matches. There are 15 residues in the CDR3. Germline V gene data show CDR1 as SGHKS and CDR2 as YYEKEE (reference sequence). The CDR3 nucleotides read TGTGCCAGCAGCTTGCTGGGACAGATAAATCAGCCCCAGCATTTT. Translated: CASSLLGQINQPQHF.

The chain recombines TRBV10-3 with TRBJ2-5; D call uncertain. Germline lookup yields CDR1 ENHRY and CDR2 SYGVKD. The CDR3 spans 14 residues. V lost 5 bases to trimming and J lost 11 bases, with 21 bases between them. The DNA for the CDR3 is TGTGCCATCAGTCCCGAGACCTGGGCGGTGGAGCAGTACTTC. Amino acid sequence: CAISPETWAVEQYF.

This chain connects TRBV23-1 to TRBJ2-7, with 8 bases fitting TRBD2. TRBV23-1 is placed among ORFs of uncertain function. The CDR3 has 13 amino acids. The V gene end was trimmed by 3 bases and the J gene end by 6 bases; junction bases not matched to a gene: 4. CDR3: CASSHGGEIEQYF. For the CDR3, the DNA is TGCGCCAGCAGTCACGGGGGGGAAATCGAGCAGTACTTC.

Many counts were recorded for this clone. The chain employs TRBV2 and TRBJ2-2, with 11 bases fitting TRBD1. CDR3 size: 16 residues. Germline V lookup: CDR1 SNHLY, CDR2 FYNNEI. V shed 2 bases and J 6 bases; nucleotides not matched to a gene: 5. The CDR3 spells CASSEMDRGRAGELFF. DNA of the CDR3: TGTGCCAGCAGTGAAATGGACAGGGGGCGCGCCGGGGAGCTGTTTTTT.

This chain links TRBV28 with TRBJ1-2; no definite D call. V shed 1 base and J shed 4 bases, with 10 bases lying between them. The CDR3 extends over 14 amino acids. In germline, CDR1 is MDHEN, CDR2 SYDVKM. CDR3 nucleotide sequence: TGTGCCAGCAGTTTATCCCAGGTATTCTATGGCTACACCTTC. It is translated as CASSLSQVFYGYTF.

This clone has ten or more counts. V usage is TRBV27 and J usage is TRBJ1-2; 7 bases are a match to TRBD1. The length of the CDR3 is 13 residues. Germline V lookup: CDR1 MNHEY, CDR2 SMNVEV (reference sequence). J was trimmed by 4 bases and V by 9 bases; bases with no gene match: 8. CDR3 amino acids: CASWTGLLYGYTF. In DNA, the CDR3 is TGTGCCAGTTGGACAGGCCTCCTCTATGGCTACACCTTC.

This clone was seen more than once but under ten times. The rearrangement links TRBV6-5 to TRBJ2-2; perhaps TRBD2 as D (6 bases). The V gene's germline CDR1 is MNHEY and CDR2 SVGAGI. The CDR3 runs 15 residues. V dropped 6 bases and J dropped 4 bases, with 15 bases sitting between them. CDR3 region: CASRPGLDLTGELFF. CDR3 bases: TGTGCCAGCAGACCGGGACTTGACCTCACCGGGGAGCTGTTTTTT.

This clone came up once. The rearrangement links TRBV11-2 to TRBJ2-5, with 7 nucleotides matching TRBD2. The J segment lost 3 bases and the V segment lost 6 bases, leaving 7 bases of the junction unmatched. Germline CDR1 and CDR2: SGHAT and FQNNGV. The CDR3 consists of 14 residues. Written as DNA, the CDR3 is TGTGCCAGCAGGGCCGAGGGACTAAAAGAGACCCAGTACTTC. Encoded protein: CASRAEGLKETQYF.

With regard to this clone: At the DNA level, this CDR3 is encoded by other sequences in the same sample as well. The CDR3 reads CASSGLAGDYEQYF. CDR3 in DNA: TGTGCCAGCAGCGGACTAGCGGGAGACTACGAGCAGTACTTC. The chain is built from TRBV28 and TRBJ2-7; the match to TRBD2 covers 13 bases. V lost 6 bases and J lost 3; bases outside the gene matches: 2. Germline assignment: CDR1 MDHEN and CDR2 SYDVKM. CDR3 size: 14 residues.

This rearrangement joins TRBV28 to TRBJ1-1; 7 bases are shared with TRBD1. V was clipped by 2 bases and J by 1 base; unmatched bases: 10. The germline V gene encodes CDR1 MDHEN and CDR2 SYDVKM. The CDR3 is made up of 17 amino acids. The CDR3 sequence is CASSLPGPRTGNTEAFF. CDR3 in DNA: TGTGCCAGCAGTTTACCGGGACCCAGGACAGGGAACACTGAAGCTTTCTTT.

The sample holds a few counts of this clone. The genes are TRBV10-2 and TRBJ2-2; D may correspond to TRBD1 or TRBD2 (6 bases each). CDR3 size: 14 residues. Trimming removed 8 bases from V and 6 bases from J, with 16 bases in between. The germline CDR1 and CDR2 sequences are WSHSY and SAAADI. This CDR3 is CASRGLAAAGELFF. DNA for the CDR3: TGCGCCAGCCGGGGGCTAGCTGCGGCCGGGGAGCTGTTTTTT.